This entry lists 10 T cell receptor beta chains sequenced from one sample in a study of cytomegalovirus exposure and HLA in healthy donors. The PCR contained 60 Vbeta and 13 Jbeta primers. TCRdb's copy holds only in-frame clones and misses some; the assay was immunoSEQ multiplex PCR. This table has fewer than 250,000 clones, roughly 80% appearing once. Material: PBMCs. The receptors were gathered from a woman under 40 in good health and CMV-seropositive.

This clone was found once. The chain combines TRBV29-1 with TRBJ2-7; 9 bases are a match to TRBD2. This CDR3 is built from 13 residues. The V and J ends lost 7 bases and 1 base, in that order; junction bases with no gene match: 5. Germline loops: CDR1 SQVTM, CDR2 ANQGSEA. The CDR3 DNA follows: TGCAGCGCCGGACTAGCGCTATCCTACGAGCAGTACTTC. Protein: CSAGLALSYEQYF.

The chain couples TRBV6-6 to TRBJ1-3, with 7 bases matching TRBD1. The germline V gene has CDR1 MNHNY and CDR2 SVGAGI (reference sequence). The CDR3 loop spans 15 amino acids. Unmatched junction bases numbered 5, after V lost 2 bases and J lost 4 bases. CDR3 loop: CASSYPKGGGNTIYF. The CDR3, as DNA: TGTGCCAGCAGTTACCCAAAAGGGGGCGGAAACACCATATATTTT.

This clone occurred once. The J gene is TRBJ1-6, the V gene TRBV7-9, with a possible D match to TRBD1 (5 bases). The germline V gene encodes CDR1 SEHNR and CDR2 FQNEAQ (reference sequence). V gave up 0 bases and J gave up 12 bases, with 15 bases separating them. The CDR3 is 15 residues long. The CDR3 nucleotides are TGTGCCAGCAGCTTAGCGCCTCTGGGACTCCGACCCCTCCACTTT. It translates to CASSLAPLGLRPLHF.

V gene TRBV28 combines with J gene TRBJ2-7; perhaps TRBD1 as D (6 bases). Germline lookup yields CDR1 MDHEN and CDR2 SYDVKM. The ends were cut back, 6 bases at V and 6 bases at J, with 15 bases in the middle. The CDR3 extends over 13 amino acids. CDR3 coding DNA: TGTGCCAGCAGATGGGATACAGGGTCCGAGCAGTACTTC. Translation: CASRWDTGSEQYF.

About this clone itself: The sample holds other DNA sequences that translate to the same CDR3. The chain has TRBV5-1 and TRBJ2-7; TRBD1 aligns across 7 bases. This CDR3 has 15 amino acids. Per the germline V gene, CDR1 is SGHRS and CDR2 is YFSETQ. J was trimmed by 0 bases and V by 5 bases; bases with no gene match: 8. The chain's CDR3 is CASRKGQDNSYEQYF. The CDR3 bases are TGCGCCAGCAGAAAAGGACAGGACAACTCCTACGAGCAGTACTTC.

This clone appeared a few times. The chain uses TRBV28 and TRBJ1-1; D gene ambiguous. Germline V CDR1 and CDR2: MDHEN, SYDVKM. The CDR3 length is 11 residues. V was clipped by 8 bases and J by 1 base, with 5 bases between them. The CDR3 protein is CASDKNTEAFF. CDR3 coding DNA: TGTGCCAGCGACAAGAACACTGAAGCTTTCTTT.

The rearrangement uses TRBV27 and TRBJ1-1; D is perhaps TRBD1 (6 bases). With 5 bases removed from V and 5 bases from J, the gap between germline ends came to 9 bases. The CDR3 is made up of 12 amino acids. The germline gives CDR1 MNHEY, CDR2 SMNVEV (reference sequence). For the CDR3, the DNA is TGTGCCAGCAGTCGAGGGGGAACTGAAGCTTTCTTT. Amino acid sequence: CASSRGGTEAFF.

The rearrangement uses TRBV28 and TRBJ2-2, with TRBD2 matching over 7 bases. Germline lookup yields CDR1 MDHEN and CDR2 SYDVKM. V shed 7 bases and J 5 bases; nucleotides not matched to a gene: 10. The CDR3 is 15 amino acids. The CDR3 nucleotides are TGTGCCAGCAACGAGGCGGGAGAGGGTACCGGGGAGCTGTTTTTT. This gives the protein CASNEAGEGTGELFF.

This chain connects TRBV10-3 to TRBJ2-4, with 12 bases fitting TRBD1. The CDR3 is made up of 15 amino acids. CDR1 is ENHRY, CDR2 SYGVKD, per germline. Trimming at V came to 6 bases and at J to 7 bases, leaving 7 bases not matched to a gene. CDR3 DNA: TGTGCCATCAGCTCTCCCGGGACAGGGGGCAACATTCAGTACTTC. This translates into CAISSPGTGGNIQYF.

CDR3 protein: CASSHTVNTEAFF. The CDR3 DNA is TGTGCCAGCAGCCACACAGTGAACACTGAAGCTTTCTTT. V is TRBV7-9 and J is TRBJ1-1; D ambiguous. V lost 5 bases and J 0 bases, leaving 7 bases between the germline ends. Germline values: CDR1 SEHNR, CDR2 FQNEAQ (reference sequence). The CDR3 has 13 amino acids.